These 22 T cell receptor beta chains were all obtained from the same sample, sequenced in a study of T cell changes during pregnancy in multiple sclerosis (dated by TCRdb to the late 2010s). The library was produced with the immunoSEQ multiplex PCR assay. In its TCRdb copy, this immuneACCESS table keeps in-frame sequences only and misses some clones. Where compared with another copy, unresolved V genes explain less than half of these, and the others have no known cause. The sample yields 90,000 to 120,000 clones; around nine tenths were counted once. Around 1.2% of the sample lies in the top ten. The material was peripheral blood, obtained in the second trimester of pregnancy. The receptors here all came from a female donor with multiple sclerosis, enrolled in a pregnancy study.

The chain has TRBV7-9 and TRBJ2-1; 7 bases agree with TRBD1. The germline V gene encodes CDR1 SEHNR and CDR2 FQNEAQ (reference sequence). V lost 5 bases, J lost 3 bases, and 10 bases stayed unmatched. The CDR3 consists of 16 residues. The CDR3 loop is CASSPPTGNVYNEQFF. CDR3 nucleotides: TGTGCCAGCAGCCCCCCGACAGGGAACGTCTACAATGAGCAGTTCTTC.

This clone came up a few times. The V call is TRBV5-1, the J call TRBJ1-1; D unclear. Germline V gene lookup returns CDR1 SGHRS and CDR2 YFSETQ. The CDR3 runs 12 residues. With 6 bases removed from V and 4 bases from J, the gap between germline ends came to 10 bases. CDR3 amino acids: CASKDLSTEAFF. The CDR3 DNA follows: TGCGCCAGCAAGGACTTGAGCACTGAAGCTTTCTTT.

This clone was seen just once. The CDR3 DNA follows: TGTGCCACGCGAACAGGGCGGGTAGCGGGGAGCAGCTCCTACGAGCAGTACTTC. Translated, it gives CATRTGRVAGSSSYEQYF. This rearrangement joins TRBV28 to TRBJ2-7; 8 bases match TRBD2. V lost 10 bases and J lost 0; bases outside the gene matches: 20. Per the germline V gene, CDR1 is MDHEN and CDR2 is SYDVKM. The CDR3 totals 18 residues.

This rearrangement joins TRBV7-3 to TRBJ1-1, with a possible D match to TRBD1 (5 bases). Germline V gene data show CDR1 as SGHTA and CDR2 as FQGTGA. Trimming stripped 2 bases from V and 8 bases from J, with 12 bases between. The CDR3 sequence is 13 residues long. The CDR3 region is CASSLRGGGEAFF. The CDR3 nucleotides read TGTGCCAGCAGCTTACGCGGCGGGGGGGAAGCTTTCTTT.

J is TRBJ1-2 and V is TRBV27; tentatively, D is TRBD1 (6 bases). Germline V gene lookup returns CDR1 MNHEY and CDR2 SMNVEV (reference sequence). Deletions cut 8 bases from V and 2 bases from J, with 21 bases between. The CDR3 runs 16 residues. CDR3 DNA sequence: TGTGCCAGCCGTCCGGCAGGGGCACGATACAACTATGGCTACACCTTC. Translating gives CASRPAGARYNYGYTF.

This chain uses TRBV6-5 with TRBJ1-3, with 8 nucleotides matching TRBD1. The length of the CDR3 is 15 residues. Trimming took 6 bases from V and 6 from J; bases not matched to a gene: 10. Germline V gene lookup returns CDR1 MNHEY and CDR2 SVGAGI. The CDR3 sequence: CASSPVMDRANTIYF. CDR3 DNA sequence: TGTGCCAGCAGCCCCGTAATGGACAGGGCAAACACCATATATTTT.

This chain links TRBV19 with TRBJ2-1; 9 nucleotides align to TRBD2. Germline V gene data show CDR1 as LNHDA and CDR2 as SQIVND (reference sequence). This CDR3 has 15 amino acids. The ends lost 2 bases at V and 6 bases at J; junction bases unmatched: 5. For the CDR3, the DNA is TGTGCCAGTAGTATATCCGGACTAGCGATCAATGAGCAGTTCTTC. It is translated as CASSISGLAINEQFF.

This chain's CDR3 is CASSIRGLEAFF. In DNA form, the CDR3 reads TGTGCCAGTAGTATAAGGGGTCTTGAAGCTTTCTTT. V usage is TRBV19 and J usage is TRBJ1-1; a possible D gene is TRBD1 (5 bases). With 2 bases removed from V and 7 bases from J, the gap between germline ends came to 8 bases. Germline V gene data show CDR1 as LNHDA and CDR2 as SQIVND (reference sequence). The CDR3 contains 12 residues.

The V and J genes are TRBV5-8 and TRBJ1-2; D is undetermined. Germline lookup yields CDR1 SGHTS and CDR2 YDEGEE. The CDR3 covers 13 residues. V lost 2 bases and J 3 bases, leaving 8 bases between the germline ends. CDR3 DNA sequence: TGTGCCAGCAGCTTACTAGCCTACTATGGCTACACCTTC. This gives the protein CASSLLAYYGYTF.

The J gene is TRBJ2-2, the V gene TRBV19; 8 nucleotides align to TRBD2. Trimming removed 3 bases from V and 3 bases from J; junction bases left unmatched: 3. Germline V gene sequence: CDR1 LNHDA, CDR2 SQIVND (reference sequence). CDR3 length equals 15 residues. In DNA form, the CDR3 reads TGTGCCAGTAGTATCAGAGCGGGGGACACCGGGGAGCTGTTTTTT. This codes for CASSIRAGDTGELFF.

The V gene is TRBV19, the J gene TRBJ1-6; 7 nucleotides align to TRBD1. Germline values: CDR1 LNHDA, CDR2 SQIVND (reference sequence). The CDR3 consists of 17 residues. J lost 4 bases, V lost 9 bases, and 15 bases had no gene match. The CDR3 spells CASTQGDPRAYNSPLHF. CDR3 sequence (DNA): TGTGCCAGCACTCAGGGGGATCCTCGGGCATATAATTCACCCCTCCACTTT.

This rearrangement joins TRBV5-4 to TRBJ2-7, with TRBD2 as a possible D gene (6 bases). Trimming took 4 bases from V and 3 from J, leaving 17 bases between them. Per the germline V gene, CDR1 is SGHNT and CDR2 is YYREEE (reference sequence). The CDR3 is 15 amino acids. The CDR3 DNA reads TGTGCCAGCAGCGGCCGGGAGACTGGAAGCTACGAGCAGTACTTC. This codes for CASSGRETGSYEQYF.

This rearrangement joins TRBV9 to TRBJ1-5; maybe TRBD1 (5 bases). Trimming stripped 4 bases from V and 3 bases from J, with 11 bases between. The CDR3 extends over 14 amino acids. CDR1 is SGDLS and CDR2 is YYNGEE in the germline V gene. CDR3 residues: CASSPQGFNQPQHF. The CDR3 coding sequence is TGTGCCAGCAGCCCTCAGGGTTTCAATCAGCCCCAGCATTTT.

The genes are TRBV28 and TRBJ2-1; TRBD2 matches 8 bases. The CDR3 covers 16 residues. V was clipped by 2 bases and J by 2 bases; unmatched bases: 5. From germline, CDR1 is MDHEN and CDR2 SYDVKM. In DNA, the CDR3 is TGTGCCAGCAGTTTACCTAGCGGGTACGCCTACAATGAGCAGTTCTTC. Protein sequence: CASSLPSGYAYNEQFF.

The chain joins TRBV5-1 to TRBJ2-3, with TRBD2 matching 8 bases. Germline CDR1 SGHRS, CDR2 YFSETQ. With V trimmed by 0 bases and J by 0 bases, 3 bases remained unmatched. This CDR3 region has 16 residues. In DNA form, the CDR3 reads TGCGCCAGCAGCTTGGCTCCTAGCGGGAGCACAGATACGCAGTATTTT. This codes for CASSLAPSGSTDTQYF.

The chain employs TRBV19 and TRBJ2-1; D is unresolved. The CDR3 runs 13 residues. CDR1 is LNHDA, CDR2 SQIVND, per germline (reference sequence). V lost 5 bases and J 6 bases, leaving 11 bases between the germline ends. In nucleotides, the CDR3 is TGTGCCAGTAGTCTTCCGGGTCCCAATGAGCAGTTCTTC. It codes for CASSLPGPNEQFF.

The chain uses TRBV27 and TRBJ1-4; D perhaps matches TRBD1 (6 bases). The CDR3 loop spans 15 amino acids. Trimming removed 4 bases at V and 3 bases at J, with 12 bases between. Germline CDR1 reads MNHEY; CDR2 reads SMNVEV (reference sequence). Written as DNA, the CDR3 is TGTGCCAGCAGTTCCTACAGGGCCGCTAATGAAAAACTGTTTTTT. Translated: CASSSYRAANEKLFF.

The rearrangement links TRBV9 to TRBJ2-5, with D maybe TRBD2 (6 bases). Per the germline V gene, CDR1 is SGDLS and CDR2 is YYNGEE. This CDR3 spans 14 amino acids. Trimming removed 3 bases at V and 2 bases at J, with 11 bases between. The CDR3, as DNA: TGTGCCAGCAGCGCGGAGGGAAAACAAGAGACCCAGTACTTC. Translating gives CASSAEGKQETQYF.

This chain connects TRBV5-1 to TRBJ2-2; 10 positions match TRBD2. The germline V gene encodes CDR1 SGHRS and CDR2 YFSETQ. J was trimmed by 4 bases and V by 0 bases; bases with no gene match: 9. The CDR3 totals 18 residues. The CDR3 sequence is CASSLGPTSGVGTGELFF. CDR3 coding DNA: TGCGCCAGCAGCTTGGGGCCAACTAGCGGGGTCGGCACCGGGGAGCTGTTTTTT.

V is TRBV7-3 and J is TRBJ2-3, with D tentatively TRBD2 (5 bases). V dropped 6 bases and J dropped 0 bases, with 10 bases sitting between them. CDR1 and CDR2 (germline): SGHTA, FQGTGA. The CDR3 consists of 14 residues. CDR3 amino acids: CASSRGSSTDTQYF. CDR3 nucleotides: TGTGCCAGCAGTCGGGGTTCTAGCACAGATACGCAGTATTTT.

The chain recombines TRBV15 with TRBJ1-6; possibly TRBD1 for D (6 bases). The length of the CDR3 is 15 residues. Germline V gene data show CDR1 as LNHNV and CDR2 as YYDKDF (reference sequence). Trimming stripped 2 bases from V and 7 bases from J, with 12 bases between. The CDR3: CATSRKGQGNSPLHF. CDR3 DNA: TGTGCCACCAGCAGAAAGGGCCAGGGGAATTCACCCCTCCACTTT.

V usage is TRBV11-2 and J usage is TRBJ2-7; TRBD2 matches at 8 bases. Per germline, CDR1 SGHAT and CDR2 FQNNGV. The junction had 8 bases not matched to a gene; V was cut back by 4 bases and J by 3 bases. CDR3 length: 15 residues. In DNA form, the CDR3 reads TGTGCCAGCAGCTCCTCCGGGACTAGAAGCTACGAGCAGTACTTC. Its protein is CASSSSGTRSYEQYF.